The 18 T cell receptor beta chains below all came from one sample that was sequenced in a study of CD8 T cells in ankylosing spondylitis. TCRdb used MiXCR to reprocess the 5' RACE reads, holding one entry per CDR3 protein. Of about 160,000 distinct CDR3 sequences listed, 15% to 20% are singletons. Material for sequencing was blood, either unsorted or a sorted T cell fraction (not recorded which). These receptor sequences come from a male donor with ankylosing spondylitis or in good health (not recorded which).

Ten or more counts support this clonotype. This chain joins TRBV24-1 and TRBJ2-1; 13 bases fit TRBD2. This CDR3 has 19 amino acids. J lost 8 bases, V lost 4 bases, and 16 bases had no gene match. Per the germline V gene, CDR1 is KGHDR and CDR2 is SFDVKD. The CDR3 DNA reads TGTGCCACCAGTGACAGGACAGGGAAGACTAGCGGGAGGATAGATGAGCAGTTCTTC. It yields the protein CATSDRTGKTSGRIDEQFF.

This clonotype was counted once. The rearrangement links TRBV9 to TRBJ2-1; the D gene is possibly TRBD2 (6 bases). V was trimmed by 0 bases and J by 3 bases, leaving 10 bases between them. Germline V gene lookup returns CDR1 SGDLS and CDR2 YYNGEE. This CDR3 spans 15 amino acids. DNA for the CDR3: TGTGCCAGCAGCGTAGTTGTGGGGGGCTACAATGAGCAGTTCTTC. As protein: CASSVVVGGYNEQFF.

The chain combines TRBV2 with TRBJ2-3, with D hard to call. Per the germline V gene, CDR1 is SNHLY and CDR2 is FYNNEI. The CDR3 loop spans 12 amino acids. The ends were cut back, 9 bases at V and 0 bases at J, with 7 bases in the middle. The DNA for the CDR3 is TGTGCCAGGCCGGGTAGCACAGATACGCAGTATTTT. This gives the protein CARPGSTDTQYF.

This chain joins TRBV20-1 and TRBJ2-1, with D tentatively TRBD1 or TRBD2 (5 bases each). V lost 1 base, J lost 8 bases, and 27 bases lay in between. Germline loops: CDR1 DFQATT, CDR2 SNEGSKA (reference sequence). The CDR3 extends over 18 amino acids. The CDR3 protein is CSARVLGPFADGGYEQFF. The CDR3 DNA reads TGCAGTGCTAGAGTGTTGGGGCCCTTCGCCGATGGGGGTTATGAGCAGTTCTTC.

This clonotype occurred a few times. The genes are TRBV12-3 or TRBV12-4 and TRBJ1-3; maybe TRBD1 (6 bases). CDR3 length: 13 amino acids. With 4 bases removed from V and 11 bases from J, the gap between germline ends came to 15 bases. Here the CDR3 reads CASSSRTEGAIYF. The CDR3 DNA follows: TGTGCCAGCAGTTCGAGGACCGAGGGGGCCATATATTTT.

This rearrangement joins TRBV15 to TRBJ2-1, with a tentative D call TRBD2 (6 bases). Germline loops: CDR1 LNHNV, CDR2 YYDKDF (reference sequence). The CDR3 totals 18 residues. Trimming removed 0 bases from V and 0 bases from J, with 15 bases in between. The CDR3 DNA reads TGTGCCACCAGCAGAGATACTGGGAGGAGGGTCTCCTACAATGAGCAGTTCTTC. This sequence encodes CATSRDTGRRVSYNEQFF.

This clonotype was counted ten times or more. The rearrangement joins TRBV5-6 to TRBJ2-3; 10 bases fit TRBD2. The CDR3 covers 15 residues. CDR1 and CDR2 (germline): SGHDT, YYEEEE. V lost 5 bases, J lost 1 base, and 4 bases stayed unmatched. The CDR3 protein is CASRRTSGGTDTQYF. The CDR3 DNA is TGTGCCAGCAGGAGGACTAGCGGCGGCACAGATACGCAGTATTTT. The full variable domain, with the rest looked up from reference TRBV5-6 and TRBJ2-3, is DAGVTQSPTHLIKTRGQQVTLRCSPKSGHDTVSWYQQALGQGPQFIFQYYEEEERQRGNFPDRFSGHQFPNYSSELNVNALLLGDSALYLCASRRTSGGTDTQYFGPGTRLTVL.

In its sample, this clonotype was seen many times. V usage is TRBV28 and J usage is TRBJ2-3, with D perhaps assigned TRBD1 or TRBD2 (5 bases each). The ends were cut back, 8 bases at V and 0 bases at J, with 21 bases in the middle. Germline CDR1 MDHEN, CDR2 SYDVKM. The CDR3 spans 17 residues. The CDR3 region has the DNA TGTGCCAGCTCAGGAACAGTGAGGGGAACTAGCACAGATACGCAGTATTTT. As protein: CASSGTVRGTSTDTQYF.

This clonotype came up many times. CDR3 DNA: TGCAGCGTTGGGGACCAAGAGACCCAGTACTTC. As protein: CSVGDQETQYF. The chain links TRBV29-1 to TRBJ2-5, with D uncertain. Trimming removed 4 bases at V and 0 bases at J, with 3 bases between. The germline CDR1 and CDR2 sequences are SQVTM and ANQGSEA. This CDR3 spans 11 amino acids.

The rearrangement uses TRBV29-1 and TRBJ1-2; 11 positions match TRBD1. CDR1 is SQVTM, CDR2 ANQGSEA, per germline. This CDR3 region has 14 residues. Trimming removed 0 bases from V and 7 bases from J; junction bases left unmatched: 4. CDR3 sequence (DNA): TGCAGCGTTGAAGAAGGGACAGGGGGAGGTGGCTACACCTTC. It yields the protein CSVEEGTGGGGYTF.

The chain uses TRBV6-1 and TRBJ1-1, with 7 nucleotides matching TRBD1. Germline CDR1 is MNHNS and CDR2 is SASEGT. After removal of 6 bases from V and 3 bases from J, the junction contained 10 bases not matched to a gene. The CDR3 consists of 15 residues. CDR3 in DNA: TGTGCCAGCAGGCAACGTCGGACAGGCCACACTGAAGCTTTCTTT. This sequence encodes CASRQRRTGHTEAFF.

This clonotype was detected many times. The chain couples TRBV28 to TRBJ2-1, with 12 bases matching TRBD2. This CDR3 has 13 residues. Germline V gene sequence: CDR1 MDHEN, CDR2 SYDVKM. V lost 7 bases to trimming and J lost 16 bases; unmatched junction nucleotides: 11. CDR3 amino acids: CASTVTSGSSGFF. CDR3 nucleotides: TGTGCCAGCACCGTGACTAGCGGGAGTAGTGGATTCTTC.

The V and J genes are TRBV6-1 and TRBJ1-1; tentatively, D is TRBD1 (5 bases). This CDR3 region has 14 residues. From germline, CDR1 is MNHNS and CDR2 SASEGT. Between the trimmed V and J ends, which lost 5 bases and 5 bases, there was a span of 15 bases. CDR3 sequence reads: CASSHTRGLTEAFF. As DNA, the CDR3 is TGTGCCAGCAGTCATACTAGGGGTCTGACTGAAGCTTTCTTT.

This clonotype has ten or more counts. The chain combines TRBV5-1 with TRBJ2-7; 7 positions agree with TRBD1. Germline V gene lookup returns CDR1 SGHRS and CDR2 YFSETQ. The CDR3 spans 13 residues. The junction had 4 bases not matched to a gene; V was cut back by 3 bases and J by 4 bases. This CDR3 is CASSSMTGYEQYF. In DNA, the CDR3 is TGCGCCAGCAGCTCAATGACAGGGTACGAGCAGTACTTC.

This clonotype was found many times. The gene calls are TRBV2 and TRBJ2-1; TRBD1 might be the D (6 bases). Germline V CDR1 and CDR2: SNHLY, FYNNEI. The V and J ends lost 5 bases and 8 bases respectively, with 13 bases between them. The CDR3 has 13 amino acids. CDR3 region: CASSSRQDDEQFF. CDR3 in DNA: TGTGCCAGCAGTAGCCGACAGGACGATGAGCAGTTCTTC.

To note about this clonotype: A clone one base away is much larger, so this may be a read error. The chain has TRBV5-5 and TRBJ2-2; unclear D gene. The CDR3 consists of 13 residues. Per germline, CDR1 SGHKS and CDR2 YYEKEE (reference sequence). Trimming pared 2 bases from V and 3 bases from J, leaving 5 bases between. DNA of the CDR3: TGTGCCAGCAGCTTACAGCACACCGGGGAGCTGTTTTTT. Translating gives CASSLQHTGELFF. Looking up the rest from reference TRBV5-5 and TRBJ2-2 gives the full variable domain: DAGVTQSPTHLIKTRGQQVTLRCSPISGHKSVSWYQQVLGQGPQFIFQYYEKEERGRGNFPDRFSARQFPNYSSELNVNALLLGDSALYLCASSLQHTGELFFGEGSRLTVL.

This clonotype was counted at least ten times. The chain joins TRBV29-1 to TRBJ2-1; TRBD2 agrees at 8 bases. Germline trimming cut 4 bases from V and 5 bases from J; bases unmatched to any gene: 4. From germline, CDR1 is SQVTM and CDR2 ANQGSEA. This CDR3 comprises 13 residues. Written as DNA, the CDR3 is TGCAGCGTTGCGTTAGCGGGACACAATGAGCAGTTCTTC. It is translated as CSVALAGHNEQFF.

The rearrangement uses TRBV14 and TRBJ2-1, with D possibly matching TRBD1 (6 bases). Germline CDR1 SGHDN, CDR2 FVKESK. Trimming shortened V by 4 bases and J by 0 bases, and 13 bases separated the two germline ends. CDR3 length equals 16 residues. The CDR3 reads CASSRMGASSYNEQFF. In nucleotides, the CDR3 is TGTGCCAGCAGCCGTATGGGGGCCAGCTCCTACAATGAGCAGTTCTTC.